The rows below give T cell receptor beta chains drawn from one sample of a study. TCRdb fed the 5' RACE reads into MiXCR, producing one record per CDR3 protein. Among approximately 50,000 distinct CDR3 sequences, less than 30% were seen once, and the ten largest hold 2% to 2.5%. The sequenced sample was tumor-infiltrating Tregs sorted from the breast tumor. The receptors derive from a female donor with breast cancer. The CDR3 runs from the conserved cysteine through the conserved F or W. A D gene is named only where the DNA matches it firmly. Rows may omit the clone size; those that give it use once, few, many or a size class.

>NA|many|TRBJ2-1|TRBV9
CASSVVPVNGVDEQFF
TGTGCCAGCAGCGTAGTGCCCGTGAATGGTGTTGATGAGCAGTTCTTC
>TRBD2|NA|TRBJ2-5|TRBV5-4
CASSLRTSGAETQYF
TGTGCCAGCAGCTTACGGACTAGCGGGGCTGAGACCCAGTACTTC
>NA|many|TRBJ2-6|TRBV11-1
CASSSGTQSSGANVLTF
TGTGCCAGCAGCTCCGGGACCCAGAGCTCTGGGGCCAACGTCCTGACTTTC
>NA|NA|TRBJ2-2|TRBV7-9
CASSLVWQGDTGELFF
TGTGCCAGCAGCTTAGTCTGGCAGGGAGACACCGGGGAGCTGTTTTTT
>NA|few|TRBJ1-1|TRBV20-1
CSVPLPGWGEAFF
TGCAGTGTCCCGCTACCCGGTTGGGGTGAAGCTTTCTTT
>NA|few|TRBJ1-1|TRBV7-8
CASSYSSPTEAFF
TGTGCCAGCAGCTACTCTAGCCCGACTGAAGCTTTCTTT
>NA|NA|TRBJ1-2|TRBV12-3/TRBV12-4
CASSFGLTTNYGYTF
TGTGCCAGCAGTTTCGGACTCACTACTAACTATGGCTACACCTTC
>NA|NA|TRBJ2-3|TRBV7-9
CASSFNSHTQYF
TGTGCCAGCAGCTTTAATTCGCATACGCAGTATTTT
>NA|few|TRBJ1-1|TRBV10-1
CACSQDGEAFF
TGCGCCTGCAGTCAAGACGGTGAAGCTTTCTTT
>NA|NA|TRBJ1-1|TRBV7-8
CASTPGGMNTEAFF
TGTGCCAGCACCCCGGGGGGCATGAACACTGAAGCTTTCTTT
>NA|NA|TRBJ2-3|TRBV5-1
CASRSQGTAGTDTQYF
TGCGCCAGCCGGTCACAGGGAACGGCCGGGACAGATACGCAGTATTTT
>NA|NA|TRBJ2-1|TRBV7-2
CASGGSGDEQFF
TGTGCCAGCGGCGGGTCTGGGGATGAGCAGTTCTTC
>TRBD2|few|TRBJ2-1|TRBV4-2
CASSQDGASGSEQFF
TGTGCCAGCAGCCAAGATGGAGCTAGCGGGAGCGAGCAGTTCTTC
>NA|NA|TRBJ2-4|TRBV3-1
CASSQTRVEAKNIQYF
TGTGCCAGCAGCCAAACTCGCGTAGAAGCCAAAAACATTCAGTACTTC
>NA|NA|TRBJ1-1|TRBV20-1
CSARGGAGAVTEAFF
TGCAGTGCTAGAGGGGGGGCAGGGGCGGTCACTGAAGCTTTCTTT
>NA|few|TRBJ2-2|TRBV6-1
CASRPRYLNTGELFF
TGTGCCAGCAGGCCCCGGTATCTGAACACCGGGGAGCTGTTTTTT